This paragraph covers one T cell receptor beta chain sequence. The target antigen is unknown. One junction end disagrees with the germline gene, perhaps due to a read error. CDR1 is GTSNPN, CDR2 SVGIG, per germline (reference sequence). The CDR3 loop spans 11 amino acids. This sample was taken from a study of cytomegalovirus exposure and HLA in healthy donors. Study information: Unique TCRs from HLA-typed donors, 70 million to 100 million of them, were held in an early data release. Broader study findings: A list of 150 or so TCR beta chains associated with cytomegalovirus was given. The authors judged a highly shared variant cluster likely a sequencing artifact. A later analysis reportedly found fewer N-insertions in an Asian-associated ancestry cluster than the roughly 670-donor mean.

Both 60 Vbeta primers and 13 Jbeta primers went into the PCR. Libraries were prepared by immunoSEQ multiplex PCR; TCRdb keeps only in-frame clonotypes and omits some of them. The sample contains 150,000 or so clones, 65% to 80% of which appear only once. The source of this sequence is a man aged 18 to 29 in good health and CMV-seronegative. This chain joins TRBV30 and TRBJ2-6, with D possibly being TRBD1 (5 bases). The sample consisted of PBMCs. The CDR3 protein is CAIDGANGLTF. DNA for the CDR3: TGTGCCATAGATGGGGCCAACGGCCTGACTTTC.